This entry concerns a single TCR beta chain. Its antigen has not been determined. Read coverage stops 3 residues before the CDR3 terminus; the germline J gene supplies the remainder. These data are taken from a study of T cells in women clearing cervical HPV infection (dated by TCRdb to the late 2010s). As for the study more broadly: Cases were some 24 women with histologically confirmed HPV16-related CIN3 or worse, including a couple of invasive cancers. The roughly 25 controls were women who cleared a single incident HPV16 infection within 12 months without developing precancer or cancer. Blood from cases was collected at the visit where the lesion was first found, while blood from controls was collected once the infection could no longer be detected. For cases, the median interval between lesion detection and blood sampling was roughly 150 days, with an interquartile range of roughly 90 to 200 days. Because only a few women had HLA typing data, the possibility that HLA type acted as a confounder could not be ruled out. An exploratory proof-of-principle case-control study, nested within the Guanacaste HPV Natural History Study in Costa Rica, was conducted to compare TCR repertoires across cervical HPV16 outcomes. Cases and controls were matched on year of sample collection and on age within five years. Cases had a median age of around 32 years compared with 38 for controls, and baseline characteristics showed no significant differences between the groups. In the parent cohort, 9,500 to 13,000 women aged 18 or older were enrolled in Guanacaste, Costa Rica, during about 1992 to 1994 and then followed for 7 to 8 years. Five blinded duplicates per group were added as quality controls, giving around 60 samples: about 50 participants and roughly 10 replicates.

TCR beta CDR3 regions were amplified by multiplex PCR using the immunoSEQ assay from an average of roughly 1,200 ng genomic DNA per sample. Primer bias was corrected in the assay by using a complete synthetic TCR repertoire to establish an amplification baseline. The amplicons were sequenced using the Illumina platform. On the authors' methods: Sequence errors were corrected by clustering with frequency ratios and a modified nearest-neighbor algorithm, and the sequences were then analyzed in the immunoSEQ Analyzer using IMGT gene definitions. TCR richness and evenness were averaged over 20 rarefaction repeats at each rarefaction depth, excluding samples with fewer sequences than the depth. Wilcoxon rank sum tests with FDR correction were used to compare V, D and J gene relative abundances between the groups. Blinded duplicates gave an intraclass correlation of around 95% for TCR richness and an average of about 74% across over 65 gene segments. TCRdb re-hosts the immuneACCESS table, in-frame sequences only. Its copies lack some clones; in the studies checked, an unresolved V gene accounts for under half of them, and the cause for the rest is not known. V, J and clone size reflect that table, while D and trimming were determined from the DNA. The table of this sample itemizes fewer than 40,000 clones. The biggest ten clones account for 5.5% to 8.5% of the sample.

The paper's findings and limits, for the study overall: Random forest classifiers combining richness and V gene abundances distinguished cases from controls with an estimated AUC of about 0.79. Because of the cross-sectional design, the study could not determine whether the associations came before infection or resulted from infection, and neither effector/memory subsets nor HPV-specific T cells were isolated. Because the number of T cells in each sample was unknown, differences in richness could reflect differing T-cell content rather than repertoire biology. CIN3+ cases had significantly higher TCR repertoire richness than controls across sequencing depths, but evenness did not differ between the groups. TRBV6-7 relative abundance was lower in cases than in controls (around 0.11% versus 0.16%; Bonferroni P = 0.0008).

Every participant had a single incident cervical HPV16 infection, and women with prevalent HPV16 infections were excluded. Cervical HPV DNA was detected by MY09/MY11 PCR, and genotyping was performed by dot-blot hybridization. Around 16 mL of heparinized blood were centrifuged, and the buffy coat was aliquoted, frozen at -30°C, then stored at -80°C. QIAGEN kits were used to extract genomic DNA from the buffy coat specimens. The CDR3 has 12 amino acids, counting the end cysteine and phenylalanine. Only the CDR3 bases that were read are kept: 27 of them, in frame from base 1. Trimming costs V 3 bases and J 5 bases, and their ends lie 7 bases apart.

Sequenced: blood buffy coat. The source is a woman between 18 and 69 years old with a cervical HPV16 infection that either progressed to CIN3+ or cleared (not recorded which). The chain was built from TRBV12-3 or TRBV12-4 and TRBJ2-5, with TRBD2 perhaps the D gene, on 5 matching bases. CDR3 sequence: CASSFGVETQYF. The sequenced CDR3 bases are TGTGCCAGCAGTTTCGGGGTTGAGACC.